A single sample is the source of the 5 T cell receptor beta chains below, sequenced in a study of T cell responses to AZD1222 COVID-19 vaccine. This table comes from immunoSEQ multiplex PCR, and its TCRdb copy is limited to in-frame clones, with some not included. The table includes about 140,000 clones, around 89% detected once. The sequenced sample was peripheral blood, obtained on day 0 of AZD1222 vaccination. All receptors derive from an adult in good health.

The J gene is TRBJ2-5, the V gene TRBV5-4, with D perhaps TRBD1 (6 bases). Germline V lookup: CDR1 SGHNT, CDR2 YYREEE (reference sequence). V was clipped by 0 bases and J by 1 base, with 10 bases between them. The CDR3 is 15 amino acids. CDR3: CASSLGTVLQETQYF. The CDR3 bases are TGTGCCAGCAGCTTGGGGACAGTACTCCAAGAGACCCAGTACTTC.

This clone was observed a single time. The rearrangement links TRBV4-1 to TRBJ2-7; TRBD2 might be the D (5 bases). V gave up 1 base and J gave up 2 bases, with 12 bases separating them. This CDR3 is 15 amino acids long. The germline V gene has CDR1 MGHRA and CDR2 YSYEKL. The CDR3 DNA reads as TGCGCCAGCAGCCAAGTGTCGGGGATACCCTACGAGCAGTACTTC. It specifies CASSQVSGIPYEQYF.

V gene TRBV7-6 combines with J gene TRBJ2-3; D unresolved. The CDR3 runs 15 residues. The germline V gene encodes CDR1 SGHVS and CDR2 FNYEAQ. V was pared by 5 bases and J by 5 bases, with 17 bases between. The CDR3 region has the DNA TGTGCCAGCAGCCCGATCGTTGGCTTATTAGATACGCAGTATTTT. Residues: CASSPIVGLLDTQYF. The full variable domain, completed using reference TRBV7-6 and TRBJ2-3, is GAGVSQSPRYKVTKRGQDVALRCDPISGHVSLYWYRQALGQGPEFLTYFNYEAQQDKSGLPNDRFSAERPEGSISTLTIQRTEQRDSAMYRCASSPIVGLLDTQYFGPGTRLTVL.

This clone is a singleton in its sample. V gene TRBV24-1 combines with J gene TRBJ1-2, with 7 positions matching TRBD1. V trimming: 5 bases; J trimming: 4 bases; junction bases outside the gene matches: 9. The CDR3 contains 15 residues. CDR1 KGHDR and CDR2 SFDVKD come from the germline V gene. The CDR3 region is CATSATGEGIYGYTF. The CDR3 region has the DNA TGTGCCACCAGTGCTACAGGGGAGGGTATCTATGGCTACACCTTC.

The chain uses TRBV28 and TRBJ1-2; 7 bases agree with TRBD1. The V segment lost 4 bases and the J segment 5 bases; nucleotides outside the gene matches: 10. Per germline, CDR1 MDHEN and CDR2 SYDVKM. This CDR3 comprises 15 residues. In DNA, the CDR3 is TGTGCCAGCAGTTCCCCGGAGGGGGCTGGATATGGCTACACCTTC. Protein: CASSSPEGAGYGYTF.